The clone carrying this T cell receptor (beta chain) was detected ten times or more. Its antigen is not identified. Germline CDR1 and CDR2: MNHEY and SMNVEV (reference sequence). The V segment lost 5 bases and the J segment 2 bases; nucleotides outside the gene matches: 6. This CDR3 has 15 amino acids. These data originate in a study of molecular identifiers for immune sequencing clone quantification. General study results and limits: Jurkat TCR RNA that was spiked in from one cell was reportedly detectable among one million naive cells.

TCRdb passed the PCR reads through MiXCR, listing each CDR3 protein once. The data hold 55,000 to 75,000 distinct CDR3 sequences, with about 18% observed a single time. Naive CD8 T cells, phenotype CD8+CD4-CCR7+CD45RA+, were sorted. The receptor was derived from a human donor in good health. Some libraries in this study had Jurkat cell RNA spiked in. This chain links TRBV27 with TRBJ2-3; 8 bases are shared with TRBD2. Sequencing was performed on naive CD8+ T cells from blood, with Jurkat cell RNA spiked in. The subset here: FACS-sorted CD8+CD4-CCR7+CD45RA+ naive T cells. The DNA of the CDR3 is TGTGCCAGCAGTACTGTAGCGGGACCCACAGATACGCAGTATTTT. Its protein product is CASSTVAGPTDTQYF.